Listed below are T cell receptor beta chains from one sample, sequenced in a study of cytomegalovirus exposure and HLA in healthy donors. Clones were read by immunoSEQ multiplex PCR, and TCRdb kept only the in-frame ones, dropping some. The table shows roughly 98,000 clones, with 80% to 85% occurring only once. Sequenced input: PBMCs. All receptors come from a man in his forties or fifties in good health and CMV-seronegative. Each CDR3 is given with its conserved first and last residue. Fields, in order: clone size, D gene, V gene, J gene, CDR3 DNA, CDR3 protein. The D gene is left open where the match is weak. Some rows mark clone size as missing; the rest say once, few, many or name a class of expanded clone.

NA	NA	TRBV28	TRBJ1-3	TGTGCCAGCAGTTTCCCGGGGAGAAACTCTGGAAACACCATATATTTT	CASSFPGRNSGNTIYF
NA	NA	TRBV10-3	TRBJ2-5	TGTGCCATCAGAGAGAGGGGGGGGGAGACCCAGTACTTC	CAIRERGGETQYF
NA	TRBD1	TRBV4-3	TRBJ1-5	TGCGCCAGCAGCCAAGATGGGGGAAGGGACAGGGGGTATCAGCCCCAGCATTTT	CASSQDGGRDRGYQPQHF
NA	NA	TRBV27	TRBJ1-1	TGTGCCAGCAGTACCCCCAGAGGGTTCACTGAAGCTTTCTTT	CASSTPRGFTEAFF
NA	NA	TRBV7-9	TRBJ2-5	TGTGCCAGCAGCTCAGAGGGCCAAGAGACCCAGTACTTC	CASSSEGQETQYF
NA	TRBD2	TRBV29-1	TRBJ2-1	TGCAGCGTTGGACTAGCGGGGGGATTGAATGAGCAGTTCTTC	CSVGLAGGLNEQFF
NA	TRBD1	TRBV9	TRBJ2-1	TGTGCCAGCAGCACAAGGGGGACAGGGCCTAATGAGCAGTTCTTC	CASSTRGTGPNEQFF
NA	TRBD1	TRBV2	TRBJ2-7	TGTGCCAGCAGTGGGGACAGATCCTACGAGCAGTACTTC	CASSGDRSYEQYF
NA	TRBD1	TRBV10-3	TRBJ2-3	TGTGCCATCAGTGTGCCGGGCAGGGGGACAGATACGCAGTATTTT	CAISVPGRGTDTQYF
once	TRBD1	TRBV5-1	TRBJ1-5	TGCGCCAGCAGCCCCGGGACAGCGTATAGCAATCAGCCCCAGCATTTT	CASSPGTAYSNQPQHF
NA	TRBD2	TRBV6-1	TRBJ2-7	TGTGCCAGCACCGGGCGGGAGCGGGGATCTTACGAGCAGTACTTC	CASTGRERGSYEQYF